The next 23 T cell receptor beta chains were all read from a single sample in a study of type 1 regulatory T cells (dated by TCRdb to the early 2020s). Which antigens these TCRs recognize remains unknown. The sequencer was an Illumina MiSeq. Starting from the raw public reads, TCRdb applied fastp trimming at Q25, assembled clones with MiXCR and retained in-frame beta chains. Here each entry gathers all rows of one CDR3 protein and keeps the most common genes and DNA. Present in this sample are fewer than 70,000 distinct CDR3 sequences, 55% to 80% of which were seen just once. In total, the top ten clones hold 7.6% of the sample. The sequenced sample consisted of cultured T cells, either the whole culture or a sorted T cell fraction (not recorded which). This specimen's cell subset or site label, interpreted: Tr1-enriched cell product generated in vitro against host alloantigens. These receptor sequences come from a human donor in good health.

The chain joins TRBV12-3 or TRBV12-4 to TRBJ1-5; D is uncertain. This CDR3 spans 13 amino acids. Trimming pared 4 bases from V and 4 bases from J, leaving 8 bases between. For the CDR3, the DNA is TGTGCCAGCAGTTCGTGGGAAAATCAGCCCCAGCATTTT. It is translated as CASSSWENQPQHF.

This clonotype is a singleton in its sample. The chain joins TRBV5-1 to TRBJ1-2, with TRBD1 matching over 10 bases. The CDR3 spans 15 residues. Germline V gene sequence: CDR1 SGHRS, CDR2 YFSETQ. V shed 6 bases and J 3 bases; nucleotides not matched to a gene: 8. The CDR3 here is CASTFGGTGDYGYTF. The CDR3 bases are TGCGCCAGCACCTTTGGAGGGACAGGGGACTATGGCTACACCTTC.

This clonotype occurred once. The rearrangement uses TRBV20-1 and TRBJ2-7; D is possibly TRBD1 (5 bases). The germline V and J ends were trimmed by 6 bases and 6 bases, with 15 bases remaining between them. The CDR3 totals 12 residues. In germline, CDR1 is DFQATT, CDR2 SNEGSKA (reference sequence). The CDR3: CSAAPGISEQYF. The CDR3 DNA sequence: TGCAGTGCGGCCCCAGGGATCTCCGAGCAGTACTTC.

V usage is TRBV7-9 and J usage is TRBJ2-5; 10 nucleotides align to TRBD2. Germline CDR1 SEHNR, CDR2 FQNEAQ (reference sequence). The CDR3 has 16 amino acids. J was trimmed by 5 bases and V by 4 bases; bases with no gene match: 10. Here the CDR3 DNA reads TGTGCCAGCAGCTCAACCGGGACTAGCGCATACGAGACCCAGTACTTC. It codes for CASSSTGTSAYETQYF.

Here the CDR3 reads CASSSSGGELFF. Written as DNA, the CDR3 is TGCGCCAGCAGCTCGTCAGGCGGGGAGCTGTTTTTT. The chain combines TRBV5-1 with TRBJ2-2; D unresolved. There are 12 residues in the CDR3. From germline, CDR1 is SGHRS and CDR2 YFSETQ. V lost 3 bases, J lost 7 bases, and 7 bases lay in between.

The V gene is TRBV7-8, the J gene TRBJ1-5, with D perhaps TRBD1 (5 bases). V lost 5 bases to trimming and J lost 1 base, with 15 bases between them. CDR1 and CDR2 from the germline V gene are SGHVS and FQNEAQ. CDR3 length: 16 amino acids. The CDR3 protein is CASSINRYQSNQPQHF. In DNA, the CDR3 is TGTGCCAGCAGCATTAACAGGTACCAGAGCAATCAGCCCCAGCATTTT. Using reference TRBV7-8 and TRBJ1-5 for the parts outside the CDR3, the full variable domain is GAGVSQSPRYKVAKRGQDVALRCDPISGHVSLFWYQQALGQGPEFLTYFQNEAQLDKSGLPSDRFFAERPEGSVSTLKIQRTQQEDSAVYLCASSINRYQSNQPQHFGDGTRLSIL.

The CDR3 nucleotides are TGTGCCAGCAACATAACGGGGGTCACAGATACGCAGTATTTT. Residues: CASNITGVTDTQYF. V and J are TRBV2 and TRBJ2-3, with a tentative D call TRBD2 (6 bases). CDR1 SNHLY and CDR2 FYNNEI come from the germline V gene. This CDR3 has 14 residues. V was cut by 7 bases and J by 2 bases, with 13 bases left in between.

The chain recombines TRBV5-5 with TRBJ2-4; TRBD2 aligns across 7 bases. This CDR3 contains 14 residues. V gave up 4 bases and J gave up 8 bases; unmatched junction bases: 9. Germline V gene data show CDR1 as SGHKS and CDR2 as YYEKEE (reference sequence). CDR3 sequence (DNA): TGTGCCAGCAGCCAATGGGGGGGGAGAGACATTCAGTACTTC. Protein product: CASSQWGGRDIQYF. Full variable domain (rest looked up from reference TRBV5-5 and TRBJ2-4): DAGVTQSPTHLIKTRGQQVTLRCSPISGHKSVSWYQQVLGQGPQFIFQYYEKEERGRGNFPDRFSARQFPNYSSELNVNALLLGDSALYLCASSQWGGRDIQYFGAGTRLSVL.

The chain recombines TRBV12-3 or TRBV12-4 with TRBJ1-2, with 11 nucleotides matching TRBD1. Trimming cost V 2 bases and J 1 base; bases outside gene matches: 9. The CDR3 contains 18 residues. CDR3 loop: CASSLHRDRGFSNYGYTF. The CDR3 DNA is TGTGCCAGCAGTTTACACCGGGACAGGGGGTTTAGTAACTATGGCTACACCTTC.

This sequence joins TRBV27 and TRBJ1-1, with a weak D call TRBD1 (5 bases). CDR3 length: 13 amino acids. The germline V gene encodes CDR1 MNHEY and CDR2 SMNVEV (reference sequence). V was shortened by 2 bases and J by 5 bases, with 9 bases between the two germline ends. The CDR3, as DNA: TGTGCCAGCAGTTTACTGGGGCCGACTGAAGCTTTCTTT. Amino acids: CASSLLGPTEAFF.

This clonotype was counted a single time. The V gene is TRBV7-6, the J gene TRBJ2-5; 11 nucleotides agree with TRBD2. The CDR3 has 15 amino acids. The V segment lost 5 bases and the J segment 5 bases; nucleotides outside the gene matches: 7. Germline V lookup: CDR1 SGHVS, CDR2 FNYEAQ. CDR3 sequence reads: CASSPTSGSRETQYF. In DNA form, the CDR3 reads TGTGCCAGCAGCCCCACTAGCGGGAGTAGGGAGACCCAGTACTTC.

This clonotype was observed a few times. The chain carries TRBV12-3 or TRBV12-4 and TRBJ2-7, with 11 bases identical to TRBD1. The trim removed 8 bases at V and 3 bases at J, leaving 3 bases unmatched. The CDR3 loop spans 13 amino acids. The CDR3 DNA is TGTGCCAGCCGGACAGGGGGCGGCTACGAGCAGTACTTC. Encoded protein: CASRTGGGYEQYF.

In DNA, the CDR3 is TGTGCCAGCAGCTTAGAGCGGTTCACCGGGGAGCTGTTTTTT. It specifies CASSLERFTGELFF. V usage is TRBV7-9 and J usage is TRBJ2-2, with D possibly being TRBD2 (5 bases). Trimming took off 1 base at V and 4 bases at J, with 7 bases between the two ends. Germline assignment: CDR1 SEHNR and CDR2 FQNEAQ (reference sequence). The CDR3 loop spans 14 amino acids.

The chain recombines TRBV24-1 with TRBJ2-1, with 9 positions matching TRBD2. Germline V CDR1 and CDR2: KGHDR, SFDVKD. This CDR3 contains 15 residues. V shed 3 bases and J 5 bases; nucleotides not matched to a gene: 4. CDR3 in DNA: TGTGCCACCAGTGATAGGCTAGCGGGAAACAATGAGCAGTTCTTC. This translates into CATSDRLAGNNEQFF.

The chain uses TRBV10-1 and TRBJ2-2; maybe TRBD2 (6 bases). This CDR3 comprises 15 residues. V was clipped by 7 bases and J by 5 bases, with 17 bases between them. The germline V gene has CDR1 WNHNN and CDR2 SYGVQD (reference sequence). The CDR3 protein is CASTLGGRRTGELFF. In nucleotides, the CDR3 is TGCGCCAGCACCCTGGGGGGTCGACGGACCGGGGAGCTGTTTTTT.

This clonotype showed up just once. This chain links TRBV30 with TRBJ2-5; D is uncertain. Trimming stripped 3 bases from V and 5 bases from J, with 13 bases between. CDR1 GTSNPN and CDR2 SVGIG come from the germline V gene (reference sequence). The CDR3 is 13 amino acids. CDR3 region: CAWRGKGMETQYF. Written as DNA, the CDR3 is TGTGCCTGGAGAGGAAAAGGAATGGAGACCCAGTACTTC. Looking up the rest from reference TRBV30 and TRBJ2-5 gives the full variable domain: SQTIHQWPATLVQPVGSPLSLECTVEGTSNPNLYWYRQAAGRGLQLLFYSVGIGQISSEVPQNLSASRPQDRQFILSSKKLLLSDSGFYLCAWRGKGMETQYFGPGTRLLVL.

V gene TRBV7-6 combines with J gene TRBJ2-2, with 10 bases that match TRBD1. There are 16 residues in the CDR3. Per germline, CDR1 SGHVS and CDR2 FNYEAQ. Trimming cost V 5 bases and J 4 bases; bases outside gene matches: 7. The CDR3 DNA sequence: TGTGCCAGCAGCACCCGACAGGGGGCCACCACCGGGGAGCTGTTTTTT. Its protein is CASSTRQGATTGELFF.

The gene calls are TRBV20-1 and TRBJ2-7; possibly TRBD2 for D (5 bases). The CDR3 contains 12 residues. V lost 2 bases and J lost 2, with 7 bases in between. Germline CDR1 DFQATT, CDR2 SNEGSKA (reference sequence). CDR3 DNA sequence: TGCAGTGCTAGACGACTAACCTACGAGCAGTACTTC. Encoded protein: CSARRLTYEQYF.

The chain has TRBV20-1 and TRBJ2-1; TRBD2 agrees at 11 bases. CDR1 is DFQATT, CDR2 SNEGSKA, per germline (reference sequence). The CDR3 length is 16 residues. With V trimmed by 0 bases and J by 4 bases, 5 bases remained unmatched. The CDR3 region has the DNA TGCAGTGCTAGAGACACACTAGCGGGAGAATACAATGAGCAGTTCTTC. It encodes CSARDTLAGEYNEQFF.

The chain links TRBV7-2 to TRBJ2-3; the D gene is possibly TRBD2 (7 bases). V lost 1 base and J lost 0, with 11 bases in between. Germline lookup yields CDR1 SGHTA and CDR2 FQGNSA. This CDR3 contains 16 residues. This CDR3 reads CASSLEGGGSTDTQYF. The DNA for the CDR3 is TGTGCCAGCAGCTTAGAGGGGGGAGGGAGCACAGATACGCAGTATTTT.

The chain joins TRBV6-1 to TRBJ2-7, with 12 bases fitting TRBD2. Germline V gene lookup returns CDR1 MNHNS and CDR2 SASEGT. CDR3 length: 16 residues. The junction had 14 bases not matched to a gene; V was cut back by 6 bases and J by 8 bases. The CDR3 DNA sequence: TGTGCCAGCAGAGCCCCGGGACTAGCGGGTGATACGAAGCAGTACTTC. Translated, it gives CASRAPGLAGDTKQYF.

This chain joins TRBV18 and TRBJ2-3; 7 nucleotides agree with TRBD2. CDR1 KGHSH and CDR2 LQKENI come from the germline V gene. The CDR3 totals 17 residues. V was pared by 4 bases and J by 0 bases, with 10 bases of the junction left unmatched. CDR3 amino acids: CASSHGQTSSSTDTQYF. Here the CDR3 DNA reads TGTGCCAGCTCACACGGCCAGACTAGCAGTAGCACAGATACGCAGTATTTT.

V is TRBV5-1 and J is TRBJ2-2; 8 nucleotides align to TRBD2. This CDR3 is 15 amino acids long. V lost 0 bases and J lost 6; bases outside the gene matches: 4. Germline CDR1 is SGHRS and CDR2 is YFSETQ. CDR3 in DNA: TGCGCCAGCAGCTTGGTTGCGGGGGGAGCCGGGGAGCTGTTTTTT. This sequence encodes CASSLVAGGAGELFF.